The clone carrying this T cell receptor (beta chain) was seen a handful of times. What it binds is unknown. The data were obtained in a study of beta chain features in type 1 diabetes. Overall study: All of the samples together had 85 million to 130 million sorted cells examined. General study findings and limits: Within each of all four CD4+ subsets, Type 1 diabetes patients had TCRB CDR3s that were moderately but significantly shorter.

Expressed TCRB transcripts were sequenced because the entire RNA isolate underwent reverse transcription. Using immunoSEQ multiplex PCR, the repertoire was profiled, and TCRdb retains in-frame clones only, with some absent. Seen here are about 160,000 clones, under 9.5% observed once, and the top ten hold 0.5%. The CDR3 spans 17 residues. Trimming pared 4 bases from V and 3 bases from J, leaving 19 bases between. Germline lookup yields CDR1 SGHRS and CDR2 YFSETQ. A heparinised blood draw that averaged about 116 mL was obtained once from each donor. Sequencing was done on a sample of central memory CD4+ T cells from blood. This TCR came from a man younger than 35 with type 1 diabetes. The chain carries TRBV5-1 and TRBJ2-2; the D gene is possibly TRBD2 (6 bases). CDR3 nucleotides: TGCGCCAGCAGCGGAGGCCCGGAGGGGAAGGACACCGGGGAGCTGTTTTTT. Its translation: CASSGGPEGKDTGELFF.